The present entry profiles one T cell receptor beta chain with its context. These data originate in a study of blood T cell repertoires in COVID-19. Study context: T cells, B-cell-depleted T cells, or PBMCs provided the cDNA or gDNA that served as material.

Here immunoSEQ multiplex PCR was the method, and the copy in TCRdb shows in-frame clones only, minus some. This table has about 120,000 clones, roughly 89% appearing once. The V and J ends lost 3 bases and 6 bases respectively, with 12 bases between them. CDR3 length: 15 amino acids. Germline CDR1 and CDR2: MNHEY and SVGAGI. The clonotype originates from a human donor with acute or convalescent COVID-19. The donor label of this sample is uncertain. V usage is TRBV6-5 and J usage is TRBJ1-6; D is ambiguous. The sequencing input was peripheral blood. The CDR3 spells CASSYTAGVNSPLHF. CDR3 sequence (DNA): TGTGCCAGCAGTTATACCGCAGGCGTTAATTCACCCCTCCACTTT.